This T cell receptor (beta chain) is drawn from a study of regulatory T cells in long-lasting Graves disease. Turning to the study itself: Persistence in Graves' disease denoted antithyroid drug use beyond 5 years alongside positive TSH receptor antibodies.

The CDR3 contains 14 residues. Germline CDR1 is GTSNPN and CDR2 is SVGIG (reference sequence). Trimming took off 3 bases at V and 0 bases at J, with 11 bases between the two ends. The authors built TCR beta libraries using iRepertoire HTBI primers and Arm-PCR of CDR3 regions. Original processing notes: Gene usage covered 62 TRBV and some 13 TRBJ segments. TCRdb reanalysed the multiplex PCR reads using MiXCR and keeps one entry per CDR3 protein. The V and J calls reflect TCRdb's pipeline rather than the authors' work. The sample shows approximately 290,000 distinct CDR3 sequences, around 20% of them seen only once. Study results and limitations: It was peripheral blood alone, not thyroid tissue, that was studied.

This clonotype was recorded a few times. As yet, its antigen is unknown. As to time point: persistent/refractory GD, antithyroid drugs over 5 years with positive TRAb. The TCR library was made from RNA extracted from PBMCs. Xi'an, China, was home to the endocrinology department that provided patients. The chain joins TRBV30 to TRBJ1-2; D call uncertain. The sample in question was peripheral blood mononuclear cells (PBMCs), obtained when the disease was refractory, from a patient treated with antithyroid drugs. The sequence derives from a female donor with Graves disease. CDR3 in DNA: TGTGCCTGGAGCCGAGGCACCACTAACTATGGCTACACCTTC. This gives the protein CAWSRGTTNYGYTF.